This T cell receptor (beta chain) was identified during a study of T cells in Graves' hyperthyroidism and ophthalmopathy. About this clonotype: Antigen: not known.

The study, taken as a whole, reports: For ophthalmopathy, model prediction preceded onset by a median 6.5 months. Blood shared most expanded thyroid clonotypes above 0.001.

The V end lost 5 bases, the J end lost 1 base, and 5 bases lay between the germline ends. Per the germline V gene, CDR1 is DFQATT and CDR2 is SNEGSKA (reference sequence). The CDR3 extends over 11 amino acids. It was uncontrolled infection, other autoimmune disease, pregnancy or lactation that excluded patients. Diagnoses were established using clinical symptoms, serum thyroxine and TRAb, thyroid ultrasound and orbital computed tomography. RNA transcripts yielded amplified TCR beta CDR3 regions. Primed by the HTBI set, a first-round RT-PCR was run on the TCR CDR3. TCRdb re-called the multiplex PCR reads through MiXCR, storing one row per CDR3 protein. The sample includes 500,000 to 600,000 distinct CDR3 sequences, 40% to 55% of them seen just once.

The J gene is TRBJ1-2, the V gene TRBV20-1, with no clear D. The sequence was collected from an adult woman with Graves' disease, either hyperthyroidism or ophthalmopathy (not recorded which). The sequenced sample consisted of peripheral blood or thyroid tissue (not recorded which). The CDR3, as DNA: TGCAGTGCTCGAAATAACTATGGCTACACCTTC. Translating it yields CSARNNYGYTF.